Below, one T cell receptor beta chain is given with its context. Antigen unknown. Germline CDR1 MNHEY, CDR2 SVGEGT. The CDR3 is made up of 15 amino acids. Deletions cut 6 bases from V and 2 bases from J, with 17 bases between. The data belong to a study of blood T cells in healthy people across ages. Study-wide results and limits: Donor CMV status, an unknown factor, possibly confounded changes in expanded clonotypes.

Combining a sample-barcoded 5' primer with a J-beta primer mix, a second PCR ran for 7 to 11 cycles. Each sample yielded at least 3 million CDR3-containing paired-end reads. In TCRdb, the 5' RACE reads were re-called with MiXCR into one record per CDR3 protein. The sample lists hundreds of thousands of distinct CDR3 sequences, roughly 50% seen once, with roughly 25% in the top ten. This receptor was obtained from a man aged 35 to 55 in good health. Specimen: blood. The V gene is TRBV6-2 or TRBV6-3, the J gene TRBJ2-7; D is undetermined. The CDR3 bases are TGTGCCAGCAGCCGACAAACCTCAATTCCCTACGAGCAGTACTTC. Protein sequence: CASSRQTSIPYEQYF.